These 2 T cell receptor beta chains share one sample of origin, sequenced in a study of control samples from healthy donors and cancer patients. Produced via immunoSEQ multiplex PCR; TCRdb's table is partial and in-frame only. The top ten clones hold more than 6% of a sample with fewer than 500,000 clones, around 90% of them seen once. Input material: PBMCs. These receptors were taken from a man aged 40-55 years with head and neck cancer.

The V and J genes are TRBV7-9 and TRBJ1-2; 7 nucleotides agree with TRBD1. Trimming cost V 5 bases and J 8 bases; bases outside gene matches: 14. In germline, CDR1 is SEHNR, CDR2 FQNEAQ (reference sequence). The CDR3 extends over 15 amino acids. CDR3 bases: TGTGCCAGCAGCCCCACAGGGGCGCTGTCTATAGGCTACACCTTC. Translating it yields CASSPTGALSIGYTF.

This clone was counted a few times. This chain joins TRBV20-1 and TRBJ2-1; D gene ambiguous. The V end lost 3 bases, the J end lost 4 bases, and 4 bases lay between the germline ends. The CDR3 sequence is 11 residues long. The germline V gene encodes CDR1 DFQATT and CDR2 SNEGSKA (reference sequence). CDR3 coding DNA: TGCAGTGCTAGCGTGTACAATGAGCAGTTCTTC. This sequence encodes CSASVYNEQFF.